These T cell receptor beta chains were read from a single sample in a study of response to subunit inactivated influenza vaccine. One entry per CDR3 protein, called by TCRdb with MiXCR from the RT-PCR reads. The data hold about 780,000 distinct CDR3 sequences, with less than 20% observed a single time. The sequencing here drew on PBMCs from blood, taken 4 to 6 days after vaccination. These TCRs come from a man aged 50-59 years who received an inactivated influenza vaccine. Both conserved end residues are trimmed from each CDR3.

j_call: TRBJ2-3
v_call: TRBV20-1
cdr3_aa: SASLQFLRDRATDTQY

j_call: TRBJ2-7
v_call: TRBV12-3/TRBV12-4
cdr3_aa: ASSSRLAGDRYEQY

j_call: TRBJ2-1
v_call: TRBV29-1
cdr3_aa: SVAGVQDNEQF

j_call: TRBJ2-3
v_call: TRBV29-1
cdr3_aa: SVPGVLRTQY

j_call: TRBJ2-7
v_call: TRBV7-2
cdr3_aa: ASSLALGLAAREQY

j_call: TRBJ2-5
v_call: TRBV11-2
cdr3_aa: ASSFITETQY

j_call: TRBJ1-2
v_call: TRBV20-1
cdr3_aa: SARATGGYGYT

j_call: TRBJ2-5
v_call: TRBV9
cdr3_aa: ASANSGAIQETQY

j_call: TRBJ2-3
v_call: TRBV7-6
cdr3_aa: ASSSAGGITRTDTQY

j_call: TRBJ1-1
v_call: TRBV9
cdr3_aa: ASSVGGSDTEAF

j_call: TRBJ2-7
v_call: TRBV6-5
cdr3_aa: ASSSPGTSLYEQY

j_call: TRBJ2-1
v_call: TRBV20-1
cdr3_aa: SARAPGASGTRTAYNEQF

j_call: TRBJ2-1
v_call: TRBV12-3/TRBV12-4
cdr3_aa: ASTSEQFYNEQF

j_call: TRBJ2-5
v_call: TRBV11-3
cdr3_aa: ASSQDRDRALQETQY

j_call: TRBJ2-3
v_call: TRBV14
cdr3_aa: ASSLGQGKTSGRTDTQY

j_call: TRBJ2-1
v_call: TRBV27
cdr3_aa: ASSLKGSHSYNEQF

j_call: TRBJ2-2
v_call: TRBV6-5
cdr3_aa: ASSLGLSDTGELF

j_call: TRBJ2-3
v_call: TRBV5-1
cdr3_aa: ASSLVAGGVSDTQY

j_call: TRBJ2-5
v_call: TRBV9
cdr3_aa: ASSQGHQDQETQY

j_call: TRBJ1-1
v_call: TRBV9
cdr3_aa: ASSVGENTEAF

j_call: TRBJ2-1
v_call: TRBV20-1
cdr3_aa: SASRASGINEQF

j_call: TRBJ2-6
v_call: TRBV29-1
cdr3_aa: SVATGQALSGANVLT

j_call: TRBJ1-2
v_call: TRBV4-2
cdr3_aa: ASSLQATANYGYT

j_call: TRBJ2-1
v_call: TRBV12-3/TRBV12-4
cdr3_aa: ASRRTSGFAYNEQF

j_call: TRBJ1-6
v_call: TRBV12-3/TRBV12-4
cdr3_aa: ASRYDRGYSPLH

j_call: TRBJ2-1
v_call: TRBV5-1
cdr3_aa: ASSSLRGNEQF

j_call: TRBJ2-5
v_call: TRBV10-3
cdr3_aa: AISAGEKETQY

j_call: TRBJ2-5
v_call: TRBV20-1
cdr3_aa: SAGSGLQETQY

j_call: TRBJ2-5
v_call: TRBV10-3
cdr3_aa: AISHGTGWSETQY

j_call: TRBJ2-3
v_call: TRBV20-1
cdr3_aa: SPLAGTGADTQY

j_call: TRBJ2-1
v_call: TRBV27
cdr3_aa: ASSASGGYSYNEQF

j_call: TRBJ2-1
v_call: TRBV7-8
cdr3_aa: ASSARDSLLYNEQF

j_call: TRBJ2-5
v_call: TRBV7-8
cdr3_aa: ASSSGLAGGEETQY

j_call: TRBJ2-1
v_call: TRBV20-1
cdr3_aa: SARFPDRVEF

j_call: TRBJ1-5
v_call: TRBV10-2
cdr3_aa: ASSLSTDPNQPQH

j_call: TRBJ2-1
v_call: TRBV6-5
cdr3_aa: ASSYSFSGSSYNEQF

j_call: TRBJ1-2
v_call: TRBV7-9
cdr3_aa: ASSPIPDGDGYT

j_call: TRBJ2-2
v_call: TRBV24-1
cdr3_aa: ATSEGQLTGELF

j_call: TRBJ2-3
v_call: TRBV6-5
cdr3_aa: ASSYSRGRGTDTQY

j_call: TRBJ2-7
v_call: TRBV6-1
cdr3_aa: ASSARDRTEQY

j_call: TRBJ2-1
v_call: TRBV5-1
cdr3_aa: ASSHEGLAGLNEQF

j_call: TRBJ2-7
v_call: TRBV5-5
cdr3_aa: ASSLVIGGYEQY

j_call: TRBJ2-2
v_call: TRBV18
cdr3_aa: ASSPGDDGELF

j_call: TRBJ2-1
v_call: TRBV5-1
cdr3_aa: ASSLVVSGSDEQF

j_call: TRBJ1-1
v_call: TRBV4-2
cdr3_aa: ASSPNRGQKDTEAF

j_call: TRBJ2-2
v_call: TRBV7-9
cdr3_aa: ASSFYGTANTGELF

j_call: TRBJ2-6
v_call: TRBV7-8
cdr3_aa: ASTPVSGANVLT

j_call: TRBJ2-7
v_call: TRBV5-1
cdr3_aa: ASSPNWRGLNYEQY

j_call: TRBJ2-1
v_call: TRBV6-2/TRBV6-3
cdr3_aa: ASSPAYEQF

j_call: TRBJ1-5
v_call: TRBV28
cdr3_aa: ASSSLAQH

j_call: TRBJ2-7
v_call: TRBV12-3/TRBV12-4
cdr3_aa: ASSNEYAQY

j_call: TRBJ2-1
v_call: TRBV20-1
cdr3_aa: SAKGDPGLLPLYNEQF

j_call: TRBJ2-1
v_call: TRBV20-1
cdr3_aa: SARQVPPDEQF